Each of the 17 T cell receptor beta chains below was sequenced from the same sample in a study of glioma-infiltrating T cells (dated by TCRdb to about 2016). The sample was run on an Illumina MiSeq. The iRepertoire nested amplicon-rescue multiplex PCR (arm-PCR) platform was used to amplify TCR alpha and beta CDR3 regions from RNA. TCRdb ran its own pipeline on the public reads, namely fastp trimming at Q25 and MiXCR clone calling, and kept in-frame beta chains. Rows merge per CDR3 protein into single entries with the most common DNA and genes. The sample table shows approximately 140,000 distinct CDR3 sequences, and around 25% are seen once. Approximately 26% of the sample lies in the top ten. The specimen sequenced was glioma tissue, nonneoplastic brain tissue, or PBMCs (not recorded which). The receptor set was obtained from a human donor with low-grade glioma or glioblastoma, undergoing nonglioma brain surgery, or in good health (not recorded which).

The chain uses TRBV12-3 or TRBV12-4 and TRBJ1-1; D not resolved. Trimming took off 8 bases at V and 4 bases at J, with 8 bases between the two ends. This CDR3 spans 11 amino acids. CDR3 sequence (DNA): TGTGCCAGCCGACCGATCACTGAAGCTTTCTTT. It encodes CASRPITEAFF.

This clonotype occurred many times. The chain recombines TRBV28 with TRBJ1-5; TRBD1 matches at 8 bases. V lost 3 bases, J lost 2 bases, and 3 bases stayed unmatched. CDR3 length equals 15 residues. Germline assignment: CDR1 MDHEN and CDR2 SYDVKM. For the CDR3, the DNA is TGTGCCAGCAGTTTTAGGGGACAGGGCAATCAGCCCCAGCATTTT. It translates to CASSFRGQGNQPQHF.

On this clonotype: At one boundary the junction diverges from the germline segment, which might be a read error. The chain links TRBV6-1 to TRBJ2-1, with D maybe TRBD1 (5 bases). Germline CDR1 MNHNS, CDR2 SASEGT. The CDR3 runs to 15 residues. CDR3 amino acids: CASRTETASYNKQFF. The CDR3 nucleotides are TGTGCCAGCAGGACGGAGACAGCCTCCTACAATAAGCAGTTCTTC.

The chain employs TRBV7-9 and TRBJ2-3, with D tentatively TRBD1 or TRBD2 (6 bases each). Germline V gives CDR1 SEHNR, CDR2 FQNEAQ (reference sequence). V was shortened by 2 bases and J by 4 bases, with 22 bases between the two germline ends. The CDR3 length is 18 residues. CDR3 in DNA: TGTGCCAGCAGCTTATATGTAGGTGGGGGGCATTCATCAGATACGCAGTATTTT. Its protein is CASSLYVGGGHSSDTQYF.

This clonotype was found a few times. The chain recombines TRBV5-4 with TRBJ1-2; D not resolved. Germline loops: CDR1 SGHNT, CDR2 YYREEE (reference sequence). Deletions cut 6 bases from V and 5 bases from J, with 23 bases between. The CDR3 covers 16 residues. CDR3: CASTSPDGFLEYGYTF. In nucleotides, the CDR3 is TGTGCCAGCACCTCCCCGGACGGGTTTCTGGAGTATGGCTACACCTTC.

In its sample, this clonotype was seen a few times. V and J are TRBV20-1 and TRBJ1-3; 7 positions match TRBD1. V trimming: 1 base; J trimming: 4 bases; junction bases outside the gene matches: 13. Germline values: CDR1 DFQATT, CDR2 SNEGSKA (reference sequence). The CDR3 contains 17 residues. CDR3 DNA sequence: TGCAGTGCTAGAGCTATCGGGACAGCCGTGGGAGGAAACACCATATATTTT. Its protein is CSARAIGTAVGGNTIYF.

In the case of this clonotype: Germline and junction disagree at one end, which may indicate a read error. The rearrangement uses TRBV10-3 and TRBJ2-3, with D tentatively TRBD2 (5 bases). Germline V gene sequence: CDR1 ENHRY, CDR2 SYGVKD. The CDR3 is 18 residues long. Here the CDR3 reads CASSEAGWEYTSTDTQYF. CDR3 nucleotides: TGTGCCAGCAGTGAAGCTGGATGGGAGTACACTAGCACAGATACGCAGTATTTT.

The chain combines TRBV7-3 with TRBJ1-1; weak D call: TRBD1 (5 bases). V lost 5 bases, J lost 1 base, and 17 bases lay in between. In germline, CDR1 is SGHTA, CDR2 FQGTGA. CDR3 size: 16 residues. The CDR3 is CASSAQGLGRNTEAFF. Here the CDR3 DNA reads TGTGCCAGCAGCGCCCAGGGATTAGGGAGGAACACTGAAGCTTTCTTT.

This sequence joins TRBV19 and TRBJ2-5; D is unclear. V lost 2 bases and J lost 0, with 7 bases in between. This CDR3 spans 14 amino acids. Germline values: CDR1 LNHDA, CDR2 SQIVND (reference sequence). Written as DNA, the CDR3 is TGTGCCAGTAGTATATTAACGGACCAAGAGACCCAGTACTTC. It codes for CASSILTDQETQYF.

This clonotype occurred many times. This chain joins TRBV6-2 or TRBV6-3 and TRBJ2-5; 10 nucleotides match TRBD2. Losses at the gene ends were 0 bases for V and 3 bases for J; bases not matched to a gene: 1. This CDR3 is 15 amino acids long. The germline V gene has CDR1 MNHEY and CDR2 SVGEGT. The CDR3 DNA reads TGTGCCAGCAGTTACTCGCTAGCGGGGGAAGAGACCCAGTACTTC. Translation gives CASSYSLAGEETQYF.

Turning to this clonotype: A much larger clone lies one base from this, so it may be a read error. This chain uses TRBV27 with TRBJ2-7; D is unresolved. Germline values: CDR1 MNHEY, CDR2 SMNVEV (reference sequence). The CDR3 is made up of 13 amino acids. For the CDR3, the DNA is TGTGCCATCAGTTTAAGGAAGCACTACGAGCAGTACGTC. Its translation is CAISLRKHYEQYV.

The V and J genes are TRBV6-1 and TRBJ2-7; D assignment may be TRBD1 or TRBD2 (6 bases each). CDR1 is MNHNS, CDR2 SASEGT, per germline. The CDR3 covers 14 residues. The V and J ends lost 6 bases and 2 bases respectively, with 14 bases between them. The CDR3 reads CASRRDKGTYEQYV. The CDR3 nucleotides are TGTGCCAGCAGGCGGGACAAGGGGACCTACGAGCAGTACGTC.

Comments on this clonotype: With a much larger clone just one base away, this may be a read error. V gene TRBV20-1 combines with J gene TRBJ2-2, with unresolved D. Germline lookup yields CDR1 DFQATT and CDR2 SNEGSKA (reference sequence). CDR3 length equals 14 residues. CDR3 sequence: CNANPETNTGELFF. For the CDR3, the DNA is TGCAATGCTAACCCCGAAACGAACACCGGGGAGCTGTTTTTT.

V gene TRBV4-1 combines with J gene TRBJ2-1; TRBD2 might be the D (5 bases). V lost 0 bases, J lost 2 bases, and 11 bases lay in between. The CDR3 spans 16 residues. Germline CDR1 reads MGHRA; CDR2 reads YSYEKL. The CDR3 nucleotides are TGCGCCAGCAGCCAAGAGAGGACGGGAACCTACAATGAGCAGTTCTTC. Amino acids: CASSQERTGTYNEQFF.

At least ten counts were recorded for this clonotype. This chain connects TRBV7-3 to TRBJ2-2; D remains unclear. The CDR3 consists of 11 residues. Trimming pared 0 bases from V and 7 bases from J, leaving 0 bases between. Germline-derived CDR1 and CDR2 are SGHTA and FQGTGA. The CDR3 DNA follows: TGTGCCAGCAGCTTAACCGGGGAGCTGTTTTTT. This encodes CASSLTGELFF.

There are many counts of this clonotype. CDR3 region: CSARSPRGLAGGLTSTDTQYF. The CDR3 DNA is TGCAGTGCTAGATCCCCAAGGGGACTAGCGGGGGGGCTAACTAGCACAGATACGCAGTATTTT. The chain uses TRBV20-1 and TRBJ2-3; 16 nucleotides match TRBD2. Looked up from germline, CDR1 is DFQATT and CDR2 is SNEGSKA (reference sequence). The CDR3 sequence is 21 residues long. Trimming at V came to 2 bases and at J to 0 bases, leaving 14 bases not matched to a gene.

This clonotype was seen ten or more times. V usage is TRBV6-4 and J usage is TRBJ1-1; D gene uncertain. Germline loops: CDR1 MRHNA, CDR2 SNTAGT. CDR3 length: 12 residues. Between the trimmed V and J ends, which lost 0 bases and 9 bases, there was a span of 8 bases. The CDR3 coding sequence is TGTGCCAGCAGTGACTCGATTGGCAAAGCTTTCTTT. Its translation: CASSDSIGKAFF.